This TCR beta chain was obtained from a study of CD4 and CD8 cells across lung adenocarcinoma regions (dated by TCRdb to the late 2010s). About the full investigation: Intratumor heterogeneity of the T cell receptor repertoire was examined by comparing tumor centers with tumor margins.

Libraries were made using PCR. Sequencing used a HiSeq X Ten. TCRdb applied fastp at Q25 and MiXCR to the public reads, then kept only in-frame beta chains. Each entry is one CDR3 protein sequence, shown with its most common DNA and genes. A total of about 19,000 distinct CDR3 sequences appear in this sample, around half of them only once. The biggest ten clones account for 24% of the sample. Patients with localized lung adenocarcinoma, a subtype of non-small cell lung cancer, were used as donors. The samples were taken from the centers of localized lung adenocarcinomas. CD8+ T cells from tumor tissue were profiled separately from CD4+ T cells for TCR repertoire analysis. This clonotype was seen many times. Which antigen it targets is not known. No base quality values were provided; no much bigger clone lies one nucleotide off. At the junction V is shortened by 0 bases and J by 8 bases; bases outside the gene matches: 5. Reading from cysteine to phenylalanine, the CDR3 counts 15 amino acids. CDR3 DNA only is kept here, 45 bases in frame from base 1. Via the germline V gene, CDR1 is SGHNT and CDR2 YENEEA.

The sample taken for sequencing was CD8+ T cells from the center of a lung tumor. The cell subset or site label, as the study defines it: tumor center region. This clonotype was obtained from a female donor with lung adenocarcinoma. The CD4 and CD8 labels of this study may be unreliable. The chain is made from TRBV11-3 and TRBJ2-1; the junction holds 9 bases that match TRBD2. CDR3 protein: CASSLEGGRGYEQFF. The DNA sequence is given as TGTGCCAGCAGCTTAGAGGGCGGGAGGGGATATGAGCAGTTCTTC.